This T cell receptor beta chain is drawn from a study of blood T cell repertoires in COVID-19. Whole-study context: Samples of COVID-19 (acute and convalescent) were obtained from the United States, Italy and Spain. PBMCs, B-cell-depleted T cells, or T cells provided the cDNA or gDNA that made up the material.

Generated by immunoSEQ multiplex PCR, the TCRdb table keeps only in-frame clones and is missing some. The sample consists of 200,000 to 300,000 clones, approximately 85% of them appearing once. CDR1 MDHEN and CDR2 SYDVKM come from the germline V gene. The CDR3 extends over 13 amino acids. V shed 8 bases and J shed 4 bases, with 15 bases lying between them. The specimen sequenced was peripheral blood. This chain uses TRBV28 with TRBJ2-7; maybe TRBD2 (7 bases). This TCR came from a human donor in a cohort sampled during active COVID-19. The CDR3 reads CASGRGATYEQYF. The CDR3 DNA reads TGTGCCAGCGGCCGGGGGGCCACATACGAGCAGTACTTC.